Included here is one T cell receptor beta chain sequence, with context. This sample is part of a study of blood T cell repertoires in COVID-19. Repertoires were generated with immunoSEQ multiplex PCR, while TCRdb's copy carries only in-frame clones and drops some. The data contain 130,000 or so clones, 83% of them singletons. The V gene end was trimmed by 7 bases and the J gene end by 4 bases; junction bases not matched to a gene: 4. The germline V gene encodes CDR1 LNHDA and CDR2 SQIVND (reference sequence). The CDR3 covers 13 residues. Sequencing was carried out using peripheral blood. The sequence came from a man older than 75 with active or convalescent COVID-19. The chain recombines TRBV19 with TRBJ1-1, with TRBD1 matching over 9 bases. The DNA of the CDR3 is TGTGCCAGTATTGACAGGGGGTTCACTGAAGCTTTCTTT. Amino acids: CASIDRGFTEAFF. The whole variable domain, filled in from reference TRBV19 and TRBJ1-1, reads DGGITQSPKYLFRKEGQNVTLSCEQNLNHDAMYWYRQDPGQGLRLIYYSQIVNDFQKGDIAEGYSVSREKKESFPLTVTSAQKNPTAFYLCASIDRGFTEAFFGQGTRLTVV.